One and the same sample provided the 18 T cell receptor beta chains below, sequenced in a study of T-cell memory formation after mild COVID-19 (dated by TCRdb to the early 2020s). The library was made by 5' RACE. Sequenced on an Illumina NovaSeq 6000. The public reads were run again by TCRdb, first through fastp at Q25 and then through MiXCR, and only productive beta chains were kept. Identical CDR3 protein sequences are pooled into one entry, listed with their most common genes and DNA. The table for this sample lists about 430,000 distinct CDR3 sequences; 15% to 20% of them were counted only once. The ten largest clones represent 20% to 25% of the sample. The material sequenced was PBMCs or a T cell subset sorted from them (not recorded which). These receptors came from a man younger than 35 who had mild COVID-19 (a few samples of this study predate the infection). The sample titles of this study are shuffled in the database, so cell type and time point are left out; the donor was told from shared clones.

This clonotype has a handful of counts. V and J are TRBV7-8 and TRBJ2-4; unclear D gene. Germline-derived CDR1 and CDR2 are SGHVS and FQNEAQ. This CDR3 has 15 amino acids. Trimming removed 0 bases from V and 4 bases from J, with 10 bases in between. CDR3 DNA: TGTGCCAGCAGCTTAGCCCCCGCCTGGAAAAACATTCAGTACTTC. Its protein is CASSLAPAWKNIQYF.

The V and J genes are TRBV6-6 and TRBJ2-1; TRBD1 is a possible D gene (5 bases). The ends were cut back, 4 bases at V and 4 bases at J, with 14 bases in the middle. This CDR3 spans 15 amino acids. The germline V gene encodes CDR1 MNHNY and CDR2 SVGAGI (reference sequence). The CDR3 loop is CASSSAGPVYNEQFF. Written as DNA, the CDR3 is TGTGCCAGCAGTTCCGCAGGGCCCGTATACAATGAGCAGTTCTTC.

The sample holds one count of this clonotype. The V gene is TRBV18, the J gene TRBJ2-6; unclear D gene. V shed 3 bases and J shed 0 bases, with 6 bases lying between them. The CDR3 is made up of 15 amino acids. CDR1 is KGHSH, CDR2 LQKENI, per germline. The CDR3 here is CASSPASSGANVLTF. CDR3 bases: TGTGCCAGCTCACCGGCAAGCTCTGGGGCCAACGTCCTGACTTTC.

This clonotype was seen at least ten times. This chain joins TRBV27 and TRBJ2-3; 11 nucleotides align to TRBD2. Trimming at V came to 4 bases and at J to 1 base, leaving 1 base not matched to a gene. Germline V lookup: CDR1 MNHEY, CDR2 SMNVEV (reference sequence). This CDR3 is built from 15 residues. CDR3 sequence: CASSSLAGGTDTQYF. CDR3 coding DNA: TGTGCCAGCAGTTCACTAGCGGGGGGCACAGATACGCAGTATTTT.

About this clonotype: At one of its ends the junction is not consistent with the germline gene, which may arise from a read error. The CDR3, as DNA: TGTGCCAGCAGTTCCGCGGGGCAGTCTCCTTCTTTT. Translation: CASSSAGQSPSF. The gene calls are TRBV6-2 or TRBV6-3 and TRBJ1-6, with a tentative D call TRBD1 (5 bases). Germline V gene lookup returns CDR1 MNHEY and CDR2 SVGEGT. The CDR3 totals 12 residues.

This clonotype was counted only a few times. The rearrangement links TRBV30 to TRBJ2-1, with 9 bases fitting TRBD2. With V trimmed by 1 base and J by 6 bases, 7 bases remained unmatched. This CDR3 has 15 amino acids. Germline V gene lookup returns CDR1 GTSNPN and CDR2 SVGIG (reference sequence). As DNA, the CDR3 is TGTGCCTGGAGTGCCGGGACTAGCTCGGTCAATGAGCAGTTCTTC. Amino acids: CAWSAGTSSVNEQFF. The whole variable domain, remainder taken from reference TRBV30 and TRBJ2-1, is SQTIHQWPATLVQPVGSPLSLECTVEGTSNPNLYWYRQAAGRGLQLLFYSVGIGQISSEVPQNLSASRPQDRQFILSSKKLLLSDSGFYLCAWSAGTSSVNEQFFGPGTRLTVL.

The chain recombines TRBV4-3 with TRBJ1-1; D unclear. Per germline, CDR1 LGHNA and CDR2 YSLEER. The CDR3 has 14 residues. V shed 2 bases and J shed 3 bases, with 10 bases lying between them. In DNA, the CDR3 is TGCGCCAGCAGCCAACAGCCAGAGTACACTGAAGCTTTCTTT. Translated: CASSQQPEYTEAFF.

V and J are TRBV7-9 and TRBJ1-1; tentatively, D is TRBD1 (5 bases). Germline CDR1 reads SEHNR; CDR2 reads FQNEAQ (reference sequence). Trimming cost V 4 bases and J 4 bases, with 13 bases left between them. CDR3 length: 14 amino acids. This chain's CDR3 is CASSSLRGPTEAFF. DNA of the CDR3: TGTGCCAGCAGCTCGTTACGGGGACCCACTGAAGCTTTCTTT.

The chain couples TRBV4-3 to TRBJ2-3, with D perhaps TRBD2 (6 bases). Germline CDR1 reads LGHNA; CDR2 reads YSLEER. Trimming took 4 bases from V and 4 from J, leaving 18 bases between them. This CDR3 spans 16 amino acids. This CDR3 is CASSRTWGGRADTQYF. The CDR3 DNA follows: TGCGCCAGCAGCCGCACCTGGGGAGGAAGGGCAGATACGCAGTATTTT.

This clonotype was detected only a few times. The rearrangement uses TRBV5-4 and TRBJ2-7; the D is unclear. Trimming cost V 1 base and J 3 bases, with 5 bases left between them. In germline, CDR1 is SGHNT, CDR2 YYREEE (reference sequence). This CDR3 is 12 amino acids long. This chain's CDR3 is CASSLQDYEQYF. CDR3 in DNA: TGTGCCAGCAGCTTGCAGGACTACGAGCAGTACTTC.

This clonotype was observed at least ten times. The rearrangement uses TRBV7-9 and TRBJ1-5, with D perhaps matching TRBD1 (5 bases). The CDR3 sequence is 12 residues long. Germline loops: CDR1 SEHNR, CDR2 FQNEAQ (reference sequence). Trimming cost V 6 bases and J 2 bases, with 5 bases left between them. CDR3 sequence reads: CASRQGNQPQHF. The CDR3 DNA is TGTGCCAGCAGACAGGGCAATCAGCCCCAGCATTTT.

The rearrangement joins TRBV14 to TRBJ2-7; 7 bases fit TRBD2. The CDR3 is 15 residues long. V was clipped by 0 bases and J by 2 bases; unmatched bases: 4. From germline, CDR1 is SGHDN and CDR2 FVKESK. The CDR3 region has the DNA TGTGCCAGCAGCCAAGATCCGGGGGGTGCCTACGAGCAGTACTTC. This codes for CASSQDPGGAYEQYF.

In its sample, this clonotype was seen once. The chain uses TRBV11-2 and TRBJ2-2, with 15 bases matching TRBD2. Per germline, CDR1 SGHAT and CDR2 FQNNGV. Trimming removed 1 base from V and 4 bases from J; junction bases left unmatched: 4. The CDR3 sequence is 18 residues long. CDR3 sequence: CASSLAPGLAGGTGELFF. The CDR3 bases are TGTGCCAGCAGCTTAGCCCCGGGACTAGCGGGGGGCACCGGGGAGCTGTTTTTT.

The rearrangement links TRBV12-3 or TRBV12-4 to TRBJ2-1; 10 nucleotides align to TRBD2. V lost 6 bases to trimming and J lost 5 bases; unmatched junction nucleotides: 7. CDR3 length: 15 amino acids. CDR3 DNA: TGTGCCAGCAGACCGGGACTAGCGCAGAACAATGAGCAGTTCTTC. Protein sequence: CASRPGLAQNNEQFF.

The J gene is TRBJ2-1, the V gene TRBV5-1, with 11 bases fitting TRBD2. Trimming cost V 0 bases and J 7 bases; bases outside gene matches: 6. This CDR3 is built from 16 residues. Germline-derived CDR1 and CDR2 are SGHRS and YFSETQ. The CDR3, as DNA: TGCGCCAGCAGCTTGGAGCCTAGCGGGAGGCTGAATGAGCAGTTCTTC. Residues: CASSLEPSGRLNEQFF.

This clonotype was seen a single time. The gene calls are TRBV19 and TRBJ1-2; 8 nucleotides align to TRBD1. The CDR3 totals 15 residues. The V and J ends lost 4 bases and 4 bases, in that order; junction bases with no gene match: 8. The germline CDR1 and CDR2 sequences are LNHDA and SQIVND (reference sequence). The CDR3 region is CASSTNGQGGYGYTF. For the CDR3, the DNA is TGTGCCAGTAGTACCAACGGACAGGGTGGCTATGGCTACACCTTC.

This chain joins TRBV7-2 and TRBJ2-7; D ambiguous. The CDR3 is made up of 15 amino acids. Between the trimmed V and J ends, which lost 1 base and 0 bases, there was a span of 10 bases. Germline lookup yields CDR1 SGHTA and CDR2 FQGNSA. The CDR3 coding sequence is TGTGCCAGCAGCTTAGAAGGAGTGAGCTCCTACGAGCAGTACTTC. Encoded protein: CASSLEGVSSYEQYF.

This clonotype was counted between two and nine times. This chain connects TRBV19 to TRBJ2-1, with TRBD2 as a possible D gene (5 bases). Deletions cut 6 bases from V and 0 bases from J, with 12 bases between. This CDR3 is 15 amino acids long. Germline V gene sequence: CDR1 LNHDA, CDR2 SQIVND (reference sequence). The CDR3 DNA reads TGTGCCAGTAGGGACCGGGGTAGCTCCTACAATGAGCAGTTCTTC. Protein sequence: CASRDRGSSYNEQFF.